These 19 T cell receptor beta chains were all obtained from the same sample, sequenced in a study of T cells in Graves' hyperthyroidism and ophthalmopathy. Researchers amplified the TCR beta CDR3 regions from RNA transcripts. Carried out on the TCR CDR3, a first-round RT-PCR used the HTBI primer set. TCRdb re-called the multiplex PCR reads with MiXCR, one entry per CDR3 protein. Seen here are under 450,000 distinct CDR3 sequences, more than 15% observed once, and the top ten hold 13% to 15%. The material sequenced was blood. These receptors all come from a woman aged 18 to 35 with Graves' hyperthyroidism.

Points on this clonotype: This CDR3 fails to terminate in the conserved phenylalanine or tryptophan, so it likely reflects a read error. J is TRBJ2-1 and V is TRBV6-2 or TRBV6-3; 7 bases match TRBD2. The CDR3 consists of 15 residues. The germline V gene encodes CDR1 MNHEY and CDR2 SVGEGT. The V segment lost 0 bases and the J segment 4 bases; nucleotides outside the gene matches: 3. In DNA, the CDR3 is TGTGCCAGCAGTTACTCGATGGGGGGGTACAATGAGCAGTTCCTC. Amino acid sequence: CASSYSMGGYNEQFL.

Details on this clonotype: A read error may explain this, as a much larger clone is one base away. The rearrangement joins TRBV20-1 to TRBJ2-7; D is perhaps TRBD2 (7 bases). CDR1 DFQATT and CDR2 SNEGSKA come from the germline V gene (reference sequence). The CDR3 sequence is 12 residues long. The DNA for the CDR3 is TGCGGGGGGGGCGGGGGAGAGAACGAGCAGTACTTC. This sequence encodes CGGGGGENEQYF.

This clonotype has just a few counts. The gene calls are TRBV4-2 and TRBJ1-2; D possibly corresponds to TRBD1 (6 bases). The CDR3 runs 14 residues. V lost 2 bases to trimming and J lost 8 bases, with 15 bases between them. CDR1 is LGHNA, CDR2 YNFKEQ, per germline. CDR3 residues: CASSQIGQIDGYTF. The DNA of the CDR3 is TGTGCCAGCAGCCAAATCGGACAGATAGACGGCTACACCTTC.

This clonotype showed up just a few times. The chain carries TRBV20-1 and TRBJ2-5; D is possibly TRBD2 (6 bases). The germline gives CDR1 DFQATT, CDR2 SNEGSKA (reference sequence). This CDR3 is built from 14 residues. V shed 6 bases and J shed 4 bases, with 18 bases lying between them. CDR3 coding DNA: TGCAGTGCAACGCGGGGTCGTGGGGGAGAGACCCAGTACTTC. Encoded protein: CSATRGRGGETQYF.

V gene TRBV6-1 combines with J gene TRBJ2-7, with TRBD1 matching over 7 bases. The junction had 13 bases not matched to a gene; V was cut back by 4 bases and J by 7 bases. There are 15 residues in the CDR3. Germline assignment: CDR1 MNHNS and CDR2 SASEGT. The CDR3 bases are TGTGCCAGCAGTGCGTACAGGGGAACCTCTACGGAGCAGTACTTC. Translating it yields CASSAYRGTSTEQYF.

This chain links TRBV13 with TRBJ2-1, with 9 nucleotides matching TRBD2. Looked up from germline, CDR1 is PRHDT and CDR2 is FYEKMQ (reference sequence). This CDR3 spans 16 amino acids. With 5 bases clipped from V and 6 bases from J, the junction kept 11 bases outside the gene matches. CDR3 sequence (DNA): TGTGCCAGCAGCCCCACCGCGGGGGGGCAGAGCAATGAGCAGTTCTTC. As protein: CASSPTAGGQSNEQFF.

This clonotype was seen repeatedly, ten times or more. CDR3 amino acids: CASSYSSGSDTGELFF. In DNA form, the CDR3 reads TGTGCCAGCAGTTACTCTAGCGGGAGCGACACCGGGGAGCTGTTTTTT. This chain connects TRBV6-5 to TRBJ2-2; 9 bases map to TRBD2. CDR3 length: 16 residues. The trim removed 0 bases at V and 3 bases at J, leaving 2 bases unmatched. Germline-derived CDR1 and CDR2 are MNHEY and SVGAGI.

This chain joins TRBV4-1 and TRBJ2-1; 7 positions agree with TRBD1. CDR1 MGHRA and CDR2 YSYEKL come from the germline V gene. The trim removed 7 bases at V and 10 bases at J, leaving 22 bases unmatched. The CDR3 consists of 17 residues. The CDR3 coding sequence is TGCGCCAGCACCCTCCGAAGGAGGAGACAGGGTCTAGCCGAGCAGTTCTTC. This codes for CASTLRRRRQGLAEQFF.

V gene TRBV6-1 combines with J gene TRBJ2-3; D possibly corresponds to TRBD2 (5 bases). The CDR3 runs to 14 residues. Germline V gene data show CDR1 as MNHNS and CDR2 as SASEGT. CDR3 in DNA: TGTACCACCACCCTTCGGGATAGCACAGATACGCAGTATTTT. This encodes CTTTLRDSTDTQYF.

This clonotype was seen repeatedly, ten times or more. The chain is built from TRBV3-1 and TRBJ1-5; 7 nucleotides align to TRBD1. V lost 1 base, J lost 2 bases, and 2 bases stayed unmatched. Germline V gene sequence: CDR1 LGHDT, CDR2 YNNKEL (reference sequence). CDR3 length: 15 residues. CDR3 protein: CASSQGTGGNQPQHF. CDR3 DNA sequence: TGTGCCAGCAGCCAAGGGACAGGTGGCAATCAGCCCCAGCATTTT.

This clonotype has more than one count but fewer than ten. The J gene is TRBJ1-2, the V gene TRBV20-1, with D unresolved. The germline V gene encodes CDR1 DFQATT and CDR2 SNEGSKA (reference sequence). Trimming removed 6 bases from V and 0 bases from J, with 20 bases in between. The CDR3 is 16 residues long. The chain's CDR3 is CSASPRVKVPNYGYTF. DNA for the CDR3: TGCAGTGCCAGCCCTCGAGTCAAGGTCCCTAACTATGGCTACACCTTC.

This sequence joins TRBV7-8 and TRBJ1-1, with D hard to call. V was trimmed by 1 base and J by 1 base, leaving 10 bases between them. CDR3 length equals 15 residues. CDR1 and CDR2 from the germline V gene are SGHVS and FQNEAQ. CDR3 residues: CASSLGAATNTEAFF. CDR3 DNA sequence: TGTGCCAGCAGCTTAGGAGCAGCGACGAACACTGAAGCTTTCTTT.

The gene calls are TRBV29-1 and TRBJ1-6; D may be TRBD1 (5 bases). The CDR3 consists of 13 residues. The germline V gene encodes CDR1 SQVTM and CDR2 ANQGSEA. Deletions cut 6 bases from V and 5 bases from J, with 11 bases between. CDR3: CSVAKGDNSPLHF. CDR3 nucleotides: TGCAGCGTAGCAAAAGGGGATAATTCACCCCTCCACTTT.

This clonotype was seen many times. The chain joins TRBV20-1 to TRBJ2-7, with D possibly being TRBD2 (6 bases). V shed 6 bases and J shed 7 bases, with 19 bases lying between them. This CDR3 comprises 13 residues. Germline CDR1 is DFQATT and CDR2 is SNEGSKA (reference sequence). CDR3 in amino acids: CSATTSSVGEQYF. In DNA form, the CDR3 reads TGCAGTGCCACGACTAGTTCGGTGGGGGAGCAGTACTTC.

This clonotype was seen at least ten times. The chain is built from TRBV28 and TRBJ2-7; 7 nucleotides align to TRBD2. The germline V gene encodes CDR1 MDHEN and CDR2 SYDVKM. The CDR3 contains 14 residues. After removal of 5 bases from V and 2 bases from J, the junction contained 6 bases not matched to a gene. CDR3 bases: TGTGCCAGCAGTCTTGAAGCGGGGCCCTACGAGCAGTACTTC. Residues: CASSLEAGPYEQYF.

The CDR3 is CASSYSIGRGAVRGIQYF. CDR3 DNA sequence: TGTGCCAGCAGTTACTCGATAGGGCGGGGGGCCGTCCGGGGCATTCAGTACTTC. The chain links TRBV6-5 to TRBJ2-4; 8 nucleotides line up with TRBD2. Losses at the gene ends were 0 bases for V and 9 bases for J; bases not matched to a gene: 16. Per the germline V gene, CDR1 is MNHEY and CDR2 is SVGAGI. This CDR3 has 18 amino acids.

This clonotype was detected only a few times. V is TRBV5-6 and J is TRBJ2-1; D ambiguous. The germline V gene encodes CDR1 SGHDT and CDR2 YYEEEE. CDR3 length: 16 residues. Trimming shortened V by 0 bases and J by 0 bases, and 10 bases separated the two germline ends. In nucleotides, the CDR3 is TGTGCCAGCAGCTTGGTGGGCTGGTCCTCCTACAATGAGCAGTTCTTC. Residues: CASSLVGWSSYNEQFF.

There are many counts of this clonotype. This sequence joins TRBV18 and TRBJ1-6; D might be TRBD1 (5 bases). V shed 3 bases and J shed 6 bases, with 9 bases lying between them. Per germline, CDR1 KGHSH and CDR2 LQKENI. The CDR3 totals 14 residues. CDR3 residues: CASSPQDTNSPLHF. CDR3 DNA sequence: TGTGCCAGCTCACCCCAGGACACTAATTCACCCCTCCACTTT. Drawing the rest from reference TRBV18 and TRBJ1-6, the complete variable domain is NAGVMQNPRHLVRRRGQEARLRCSPMKGHSHVYWYRQLPEEGLKFMVYLQKENIIDESGMPKERFSAEFPKEGPSILRIQQVVRGDSAAYFCASSPQDTNSPLHFGNGTRLTVT.

The chain is built from TRBV2 and TRBJ2-7; 9 bases line up with TRBD1. After removal of 9 bases from V and 4 bases from J, the junction contained 10 bases not matched to a gene. CDR1 is SNHLY, CDR2 FYNNEI, per germline. CDR3 size: 14 residues. For the CDR3, the DNA is TGTGCCAGTTCCCGGGACAGGGTGAGATACGAGCAGTACTTC. This translates into CASSRDRVRYEQYF. The whole variable domain, filled in from reference TRBV2 and TRBJ2-7, reads EPEVTQTPSHQVTQMGQEVILRCVPISNHLYFYWYRQILGQKVEFLVSFYNNEISEKSEIFDDQFSVERPDGSNFTLKIRSTKLEDSAMYFCASSRDRVRYEQYFGPGTRLTVT.